This entry lists 23 T cell receptor beta chains sequenced from one sample in a study of T cells after yellow fever vaccination. Each CDR3 protein is one row after TCRdb ran MiXCR on the 5' RACE reads. In the table there are about 260,000 distinct CDR3 sequences, roughly 13% of which are singletons. Specimen: CD4+ T cells sorted from PBMCs, collected 45 days after the yellow fever booster vaccination. The receptor set was obtained from a man aged 25 to 40 who received the YFV17D yellow fever vaccine.

This clonotype has a count of ten or more. V and J are TRBV20-1 and TRBJ2-3; possibly TRBD2 for D (5 bases). The CDR3 has 14 amino acids. CDR1 and CDR2 (germline): DFQATT, SNEGSKA (reference sequence). Trimming pared 3 bases from V and 0 bases from J, leaving 10 bases between. The CDR3: CSASGGGSTDTQYF. For the CDR3, the DNA is TGCAGTGCTAGTGGAGGCGGGAGCACAGATACGCAGTATTTT.

This clonotype was counted only a few times. This rearrangement joins TRBV5-1 to TRBJ2-1, with D hard to call. The germline gives CDR1 SGHRS, CDR2 YFSETQ. CDR3 size: 15 residues. V lost 0 bases and J 1 base, leaving 8 bases between the germline ends. CDR3 bases: TGCGCCAGCAGCTTGGTCGCAGAGTCCTACAATGAGCAGTTCTTC. This sequence encodes CASSLVAESYNEQFF.

This clonotype was counted between two and nine times. The chain has TRBV14 and TRBJ2-7, with 7 bases identical to TRBD1. Germline CDR1 is SGHDN and CDR2 is FVKESK. J lost 0 bases, V lost 8 bases, and 4 bases had no gene match. The CDR3 has 13 residues. CDR3 in amino acids: CASANRGSYEQYF. In DNA form, the CDR3 reads TGTGCCAGCGCCAACAGGGGCTCCTACGAGCAGTACTTC.

V usage is TRBV20-1 and J usage is TRBJ1-3; 8 bases fit TRBD1. The CDR3 has 13 amino acids. Germline CDR1 reads DFQATT; CDR2 reads SNEGSKA (reference sequence). Trimming removed 3 bases from V and 4 bases from J; junction bases left unmatched: 2. CDR3 in DNA: TGCAGTGCTAGGGACAGGGCGGGAAACACCATATATTTT. Residues: CSARDRAGNTIYF.

Written as DNA, the CDR3 is TGCGCCAGCAGCCCCCCGGTAGGGGGTGGGGACGAGCAGTACTTC. Encoded protein: CASSPPVGGGDEQYF. The chain carries TRBV5-1 and TRBJ2-7; possibly TRBD1 for D (6 bases). Germline V gene lookup returns CDR1 SGHRS and CDR2 YFSETQ. CDR3 length equals 15 residues. V was cut by 4 bases and J by 5 bases, with 19 bases left in between.

The chain carries TRBV20-1 and TRBJ2-3; a weak D match, TRBD2 (6 bases). Trimming left V 7 bases short and J 5 bases short, with 10 bases between. This CDR3 is built from 11 residues. The germline V gene encodes CDR1 DFQATT and CDR2 SNEGSKA (reference sequence). CDR3 region: CSGRLVDTQYF. CDR3 DNA: TGCAGTGGCAGACTAGTAGATACGCAGTATTTT.

V gene TRBV7-9 combines with J gene TRBJ2-1; TRBD2 matches at 10 bases. CDR1 and CDR2 (germline): SEHNR, FQNEAQ (reference sequence). The V gene end was trimmed by 5 bases and the J gene end by 5 bases; junction bases not matched to a gene: 6. This CDR3 has 15 amino acids. The CDR3 nucleotides are TGTGCCAGCAGCCCCGGACTAGCGGTAAACAATGAGCAGTTCTTC. This sequence encodes CASSPGLAVNNEQFF.

The chain carries TRBV25-1 and TRBJ2-7; a possible D gene is TRBD2 (5 bases). V was pared by 4 bases and J by 0 bases, with 7 bases between. The CDR3 spans 13 residues. The V gene's germline CDR1 is MGHDK and CDR2 SYGVNS. CDR3 sequence (DNA): TGTGCCAGCAGTGTTCGGGACTCCTACGAGCAGTACTTC. This gives the protein CASSVRDSYEQYF.

The sample holds a few counts of this clonotype. The chain is built from TRBV24-1 and TRBJ1-5, with D maybe TRBD1 (6 bases). With 4 bases removed from V and 6 bases from J, the gap between germline ends came to 12 bases. This CDR3 has 14 amino acids. CDR1 KGHDR and CDR2 SFDVKD come from the germline V gene. CDR3 residues: CATSEGGSSQPQHF. The CDR3 DNA follows: TGTGCCACCAGTGAAGGGGGATCATCTCAGCCCCAGCATTTT.

The rearrangement uses TRBV7-2 and TRBJ2-4; D gene uncertain. V was trimmed by 5 bases and J by 0 bases, leaving 11 bases between them. The germline V gene has CDR1 SGHTA and CDR2 FQGNSA. CDR3 size: 15 residues. The CDR3 loop reads CASSAVTLAKNIQYF. In nucleotides, the CDR3 is TGTGCCAGCAGCGCCGTAACCCTAGCCAAAAACATTCAGTACTTC.

CDR3 coding DNA: TGTGCCAGCAGCTGGAGGGGCGCGGGTGAAAAACTGTTTTTT. Translated, it gives CASSWRGAGEKLFF. The chain joins TRBV5-6 to TRBJ1-4; TRBD1 is a possible D gene (5 bases). Germline lookup yields CDR1 SGHDT and CDR2 YYEEEE. V lost 3 bases to trimming and J lost 7 bases, with 13 bases between them. The CDR3 sequence is 14 residues long.

This clonotype was found a few times. J is TRBJ1-5 and V is TRBV28; no clear D. Germline V gives CDR1 MDHEN, CDR2 SYDVKM. The CDR3 is made up of 15 amino acids. The V end lost 2 bases, the J end lost 0 bases, and 8 bases lay between the germline ends. CDR3 loop: CASSLHGFSNQPQHF. The CDR3 DNA is TGTGCCAGCAGTTTACACGGGTTTAGCAATCAGCCCCAGCATTTT.

The chain joins TRBV10-2 to TRBJ2-5; D is ambiguous. The length of the CDR3 is 11 residues. The germline V gene encodes CDR1 WSHSY and CDR2 SAAADI. Trimming took off 2 bases at V and 7 bases at J, with 5 bases between the two ends. The CDR3 DNA follows: TGCGCCAGCAGTGAGGAGATGACCCAGTACTTC. This codes for CASSEEMTQYF.

CDR3 coding DNA: TGTGCCAGCAGCTTCGGAGCGACTAATGAAAAACTGTTTTTT. This codes for CASSFGATNEKLFF. The gene calls are TRBV7-9 and TRBJ1-4; D not resolved. The CDR3 contains 14 residues. Germline CDR1 SEHNR, CDR2 FQNEAQ (reference sequence). Deletions cut 3 bases from V and 2 bases from J, with 7 bases between.

The chain combines TRBV28 with TRBJ2-1, with D tentatively TRBD1 (6 bases). Trimming shortened V by 6 bases and J by 0 bases, and 18 bases separated the two germline ends. The CDR3 extends over 17 amino acids. Germline V gene lookup returns CDR1 MDHEN and CDR2 SYDVKM. The CDR3 region is CASSPRPQGHSYNEQFF. CDR3 sequence (DNA): TGTGCCAGCAGCCCTCGTCCGCAGGGGCACTCCTACAATGAGCAGTTCTTC.

V usage is TRBV5-1 and J usage is TRBJ2-5; TRBD1 or TRBD2 may be the D gene (5 bases each). The CDR3 length is 14 residues. Trimming cost V 1 base and J 4 bases, with 11 bases left between them. Germline values: CDR1 SGHRS, CDR2 YFSETQ. This CDR3 reads CASSLSSGGETQYF. In DNA, the CDR3 is TGCGCCAGCAGCTTGTCGAGTGGGGGAGAGACCCAGTACTTC.

The chain couples TRBV5-6 to TRBJ2-7, with D perhaps TRBD2 (5 bases). This CDR3 spans 14 amino acids. Trimming stripped 4 bases from V and 6 bases from J, with 17 bases between. Looked up from germline, CDR1 is SGHDT and CDR2 is YYEEEE. DNA for the CDR3: TGTGCCAGCAGCGTTATGGGAGTCCGCCTCGAGCAGTACTTC. Translation gives CASSVMGVRLEQYF. Full variable domain (missing parts from reference TRBV5-6 and TRBJ2-7): DAGVTQSPTHLIKTRGQQVTLRCSPKSGHDTVSWYQQALGQGPQFIFQYYEEEERQRGNFPDRFSGHQFPNYSSELNVNALLLGDSALYLCASSVMGVRLEQYFGPGTRLTVT.

This rearrangement joins TRBV7-9 to TRBJ2-1, with 7 nucleotides matching TRBD2. The CDR3 consists of 16 residues. The germline V gene encodes CDR1 SEHNR and CDR2 FQNEAQ (reference sequence). V trimming: 5 bases; J trimming: 6 bases; junction bases outside the gene matches: 13. CDR3 in DNA: TGTGCCAGCAGCCCAAAGGGAGGGTTAGTCGGCAATGAGCAGTTCTTC. Translated: CASSPKGGLVGNEQFF.

This clonotype was counted between two and nine times. This chain links TRBV5-1 with TRBJ1-1; D call uncertain. The germline CDR1 and CDR2 sequences are SGHRS and YFSETQ. Trimming removed 4 bases from V and 3 bases from J, with 10 bases in between. The CDR3 is made up of 13 amino acids. The CDR3 coding sequence is TGCGCCAGCAGCCCTGGACCGCACACTGAAGCTTTCTTT. Translation gives CASSPGPHTEAFF.

This clonotype has more than one count but fewer than ten. The chain joins TRBV20-1 to TRBJ1-2, with 9 bases identical to TRBD1. Germline CDR1 reads DFQATT; CDR2 reads SNEGSKA (reference sequence). This CDR3 comprises 12 residues. The CDR3 is CGRPGTGNGYTF. Here the CDR3 DNA reads TGCGGCCGCCCCGGGACAGGGAATGGCTACACCTTC.

V gene TRBV3-1 combines with J gene TRBJ1-1; D is possibly TRBD1 (5 bases). The V and J ends lost 7 bases and 0 bases respectively, with 12 bases between them. Germline CDR1 reads LGHDT; CDR2 reads YNNKEL (reference sequence). The CDR3 totals 14 residues. CDR3 residues: CASTPGALNTEAFF. The CDR3 coding sequence is TGTGCCAGCACCCCCGGGGCGTTGAACACTGAAGCTTTCTTT.

A few counts support this clonotype. The CDR3 DNA follows: TGTGCCAGCAGTTTAGTTTGGGGGGGGGCCGAGCAGTTCTTC. Translated: CASSLVWGGAEQFF. This chain connects TRBV12-3 or TRBV12-4 to TRBJ2-1; possible D gene TRBD2, 7 bases. The CDR3 runs 14 residues. The V end was cut by 1 base, the J end by 10 bases, with 14 bases between.

The table lists this clonotype with a few counts. The V gene is TRBV7-9, the J gene TRBJ1-2; weak D call: TRBD1 (6 bases). There are 14 residues in the CDR3. Germline CDR1 SEHNR, CDR2 FQNEAQ (reference sequence). Trimming removed 4 bases from V and 2 bases from J, with 11 bases in between. In nucleotides, the CDR3 is TGTGCCAGCAGCTCCTCGGACAGAAACTATGGCTACACCTTC. It translates to CASSSSDRNYGYTF.